This TCR beta chain was recovered during a study of OX40 agonist ivuxolimab in advanced cancers. CDR3 length: 13 residues. The germline V gene encodes CDR1 SEHNR and CDR2 FQNEAQ (reference sequence). Trimming stripped 2 bases from V and 9 bases from J, with 11 bases between. Exclusion of a patient followed from autoimmune disease history or systemic immunosuppression. Blood got drawn at baseline, again on cycle 4 day 1, and then on cycle 7 day 1. Whole-study results and caveats: In the 0.1-3.0 mg/kg groups, partial responders showed among the lowest expansion. Among the nonresponders, some also had low normalized T-cell clonal expansion.

Only in-frame clones appear in the TCRdb table, and some are missing; sequencing was by immunoSEQ multiplex PCR. This table holds about 70,000 clones, more than 80% found once. In the case of this clone: What it recognizes is unknown.

This chain joins TRBV7-9 and TRBJ2-1; D remains ambiguous. The specimen was CD4+ or CD8+ T cells sorted from blood, collected in a trial of the OX40 agonist ivuxolimab. The source of this sequence is an adult with an advanced solid tumor such as melanoma, head and neck, liver or kidney cancer. This CDR3 is CASSLSDKVEQFF. CDR3 DNA sequence: TGTGCCAGCAGCTTATCAGATAAGGTTGAGCAGTTCTTC.